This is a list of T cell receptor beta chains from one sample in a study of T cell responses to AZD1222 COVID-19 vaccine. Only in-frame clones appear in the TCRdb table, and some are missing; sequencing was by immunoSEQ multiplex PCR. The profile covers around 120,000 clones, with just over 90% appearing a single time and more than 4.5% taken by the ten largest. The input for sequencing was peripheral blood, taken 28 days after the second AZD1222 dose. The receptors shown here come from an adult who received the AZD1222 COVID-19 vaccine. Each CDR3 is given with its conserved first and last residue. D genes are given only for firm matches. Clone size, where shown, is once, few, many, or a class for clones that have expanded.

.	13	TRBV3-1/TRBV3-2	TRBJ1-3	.	CASSRKGGNTIYF	TGTGCCAGCAGTCGAAAGGGAGGAAACACCATATATTTT
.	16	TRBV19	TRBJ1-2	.	CASSIDLGTSNYGYTF	TGTGCCAGTAGTATAGATCTTGGAACATCTAACTATGGCTACACCTTC
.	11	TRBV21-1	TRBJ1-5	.	CATSGRQPQHF	TGTGCCACCTCTGGGAGGCAGCCCCAGCATTTT
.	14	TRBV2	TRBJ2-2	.	CATRPDLNTGELFF	TGTGCCACTCGCCCGGACTTGAACACCGGGGAGCTGTTTTTT
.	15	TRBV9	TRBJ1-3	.	CASSTGQTSGNTIYF	TGTGCCAGCAGCACCGGACAAACCTCTGGAAACACCATATATTTT
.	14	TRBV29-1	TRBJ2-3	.	CSVGSGASTDTQYF	TGCAGCGTGGGGAGCGGAGCCAGCACAGATACGCAGTATTTT
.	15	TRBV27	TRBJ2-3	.	CASSLRLSPRDTQYF	TGTGCCAGCAGTCTCCGACTATCCCCGCGGGATACGCAGTATTTT
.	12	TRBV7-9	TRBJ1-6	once	CASSSDGSPLHF	TGTGCCAGCAGTTCCGACGGTTCACCCCTCCACTTT
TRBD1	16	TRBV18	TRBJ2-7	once	CASSDVRTGGNYEQYF	TGTGCCAGCTCAGACGTACGGACAGGGGGCAACTACGAGCAGTACTTC
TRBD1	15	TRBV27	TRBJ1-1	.	CASSLTGGVNTEAFF	TGTGCCAGCAGTTTGACAGGGGGCGTGAACACTGAAGCTTTCTTT